This T cell receptor (beta chain) was observed in a study of CD8 T cells in ankylosing spondylitis. Germline CDR1 reads SGHRS; CDR2 reads YFSETQ. The CDR3 contains 15 residues. Trimming left V 4 bases short and J 4 bases short, with 17 bases between. Study results and caveats: For ankylosing spondylitis blood, a TCR beta motif of under 10 highly homologous variants appeared characteristic.

This clonotype was found many times. The antigen is not known. Researchers built TCR beta libraries using quantitative 5'-RACE with molecular barcodes. MiXCR, run by TCRdb on the 5' RACE reads, gives a single entry per CDR3 protein. This sample has 450,000 to 550,000 distinct CDR3 sequences, with approximately 5.3% found just once. The receptor was derived from a male donor with ankylosing spondylitis. The genes are TRBV5-1 and TRBJ1-1; D unclear. The sample consisted of blood, either unsorted or a sorted T cell fraction (not recorded which). The CDR3 protein is CASSPKTDGSTEAFF. The CDR3 DNA reads as TGCGCCAGCAGCCCGAAGACTGACGGTAGCACTGAAGCTTTCTTT.